This TCR beta chain was retrieved from a study of PD-1 blockade in mismatch repair-deficient tumors. Study context: Enrolled about 2013-2017, patients had progressing, pretreated mismatch repair-deficient cancers of 12 to 13 types. The study's findings and limits: After pembrolizumab, tumor-resident clones rose rapidly, then generally contracted before radiologic responses.

All patients were mismatch repair deficient, assessed by either PCR or immunohistochemistry. In the case of this clone: Its specificity is unknown.

Here immunoSEQ multiplex PCR was the method, and the copy in TCRdb shows in-frame clones only, minus some. The sample has 120,000 or so clones, about 85% seen once. The CDR3 sequence is 14 residues long. The V and J ends lost 5 bases and 2 bases, in that order; junction bases with no gene match: 5. Germline CDR1 and CDR2: SNHLY and FYNNEI. This TCR derives from an adult with mismatch repair-deficient cancer. Source: peripheral blood, taken 44 weeks after starting pembrolizumab. This rearrangement joins TRBV2 to TRBJ1-2; the match to TRBD1 covers 7 bases. CDR3 in amino acids: CASSPAQGNYGYTF. CDR3 nucleotides: TGTGCCAGCAGTCCGGCACAGGGGAACTATGGCTACACCTTC.